A single sample gave rise to the 13 T cell receptor beta chains below, sequenced in a study of blood T cell repertoires in COVID-19. Some clones are missing from TCRdb's copy, which holds only in-frame ones; the method was immunoSEQ multiplex PCR. The sample holds some 50,000 clones, around 79% seen once. Specimen: peripheral blood. These TCRs come from a human donor in a cohort sampled during active COVID-19.

The rearrangement uses TRBV7-6 and TRBJ1-4, with 7 bases matching TRBD1. The CDR3 spans 16 residues. Trimming cost V 1 base and J 8 bases; bases outside gene matches: 10. Germline values: CDR1 SGHVS, CDR2 FNYEAQ. The CDR3 DNA follows: TGTGCCAGCAGCTTAGAAGTAGGGGGCGCCGGGGAAAAACTGTTTTTT. Protein sequence: CASSLEVGGAGEKLFF.

This clone appeared a few times. The chain couples TRBV7-2 to TRBJ1-4; D gene ambiguous. The CDR3 extends over 14 amino acids. Trimming removed 1 base from V and 5 bases from J, with 8 bases in between. Germline V gene lookup returns CDR1 SGHTA and CDR2 FQGNSA. Here the CDR3 reads CASSLDHSNEKLFF. The DNA of the CDR3 is TGTGCCAGCAGCTTAGACCACAGCAATGAAAAACTGTTTTTT. Together with reference TRBV7-2 and TRBJ1-4, the CDR3 gives the full variable domain: GAGVSQSPSNKVTEKGKDVELRCDPISGHTALYWYRQSLGQGLEFLIYFQGNSAPDKSGLPSDRFSAERTGGSVSTLTIQRTQQEDSAVYLCASSLDHSNEKLFFGSGTQLSVL.

The rearrangement links TRBV18 to TRBJ2-7; 10 positions agree with TRBD2. With V trimmed by 3 bases and J by 3 bases, 5 bases remained unmatched. CDR3 size: 15 residues. In germline, CDR1 is KGHSH, CDR2 LQKENI. The CDR3 reads CASSPRTSGYYEQYF. The DNA of the CDR3 is TGTGCCAGCTCACCGCGGACTAGCGGATACTACGAGCAGTACTTC.

As DNA, the CDR3 is TGTGCCAGCAGCCCAGAAACGGGGTTAGTAGAGCAGTACTTC. Its protein is CASSPETGLVEQYF. The chain joins TRBV3-1 (or the pseudogene TRBV3-2) to TRBJ2-7; possible D gene TRBD2, 5 bases. This CDR3 has 14 amino acids. Germline-derived CDR1 and CDR2 are LGHDT and YNNKEL (reference sequence). V lost 4 bases to trimming and J lost 7 bases, with 17 bases between them.

The V call is TRBV27, the J call TRBJ2-7; D unclear. In germline, CDR1 is MNHEY, CDR2 SMNVEV (reference sequence). The CDR3 length is 14 residues. V was clipped by 3 bases and J by 2 bases, with 11 bases between them. The CDR3 loop reads CASSFASSPYEQYF. Written as DNA, the CDR3 is TGTGCCAGCAGTTTCGCCTCGAGCCCCTACGAGCAGTACTTC.

V gene TRBV18 combines with J gene TRBJ2-1, with D maybe TRBD1 (7 bases). CDR1 is KGHSH and CDR2 is LQKENI in the germline V gene. CDR3 length equals 15 residues. The ends were cut back, 3 bases at V and 8 bases at J, with 17 bases in the middle. The CDR3 DNA is TGTGCCAGCTCACCGGGCAGGGGGGTCCTGGATGAGCAGTTCTTC. Residues: CASSPGRGVLDEQFF.

This clone was seen once. The chain employs TRBV9 and TRBJ1-4; D is perhaps TRBD1 (5 bases). The V end was cut by 3 bases, the J end by 7 bases, with 13 bases between. This CDR3 comprises 14 residues. CDR1 SGDLS and CDR2 YYNGEE come from the germline V gene. This CDR3 reads CASSAPKGAEKLFF. Here the CDR3 DNA reads TGTGCCAGCAGCGCCCCAAAAGGGGCTGAAAAACTGTTTTTT.

This clone appeared once. The J gene is TRBJ2-7, the V gene TRBV6-2 or TRBV6-3, with D possibly matching TRBD2 (6 bases). This CDR3 contains 16 residues. V was cut by 0 bases and J by 1 base, with 13 bases left in between. Germline loops: CDR1 MNHEY, CDR2 SVGEGT. This chain's CDR3 is CASSYSRLALSYEQYF. In DNA form, the CDR3 reads TGTGCCAGCAGTTACTCCAGGCTAGCGCTATCCTACGAGCAGTACTTC.

This chain joins TRBV18 and TRBJ1-6; 7 bases line up with TRBD1. The CDR3 contains 15 residues. The germline V gene has CDR1 KGHSH and CDR2 LQKENI. V was clipped by 2 bases and J by 5 bases; unmatched bases: 3. The CDR3 nucleotides are TGTGCCAGCTCACCAGGGGACAGCGATAATTCACCCCTCCACTTT. It codes for CASSPGDSDNSPLHF. The full variable domain, with the rest looked up from reference TRBV18 and TRBJ1-6, is NAGVMQNPRHLVRRRGQEARLRCSPMKGHSHVYWYRQLPEEGLKFMVYLQKENIIDESGMPKERFSAEFPKEGPSILRIQQVVRGDSAAYFCASSPGDSDNSPLHFGNGTRLTVT.

The chain uses TRBV12-3 or TRBV12-4 and TRBJ2-7, with D maybe TRBD2 (6 bases). Trimming left V 3 bases short and J 3 bases short, with 9 bases between. The CDR3 is 13 amino acids. The CDR3 bases are TGTGCCAGCAGTTTTGGGGGGAGCTACGAGCAGTACTTC. Encoded protein: CASSFGGSYEQYF.

Details on this clone: Other DNA sequences of this sample code for an identical CDR3. The J gene is TRBJ2-7, the V gene TRBV24-1, with TRBD2 as a possible D gene (5 bases). V was shortened by 4 bases and J by 2 bases, with 8 bases between the two germline ends. Germline V CDR1 and CDR2: KGHDR, SFDVKD. The CDR3 has 13 amino acids. The CDR3 loop is CATSETGTYEQYF. The CDR3 DNA is TGTGCCACCAGTGAAACCGGGACCTACGAGCAGTACTTC.

The chain employs TRBV28 and TRBJ1-5; 7 positions agree with TRBD1. The CDR3 consists of 15 residues. J gave up 7 bases and V 3 bases, and 9 bases lay outside the gene matches. Per the germline V gene, CDR1 is MDHEN and CDR2 is SYDVKM. The CDR3 nucleotides are TGTGCCAGCAGTTTTATAGTGGCAGGGGGACAGCCCCAGCATTTT. Its protein is CASSFIVAGGQPQHF.

The rearrangement uses TRBV5-6 and TRBJ2-6, with D uncertain. The CDR3 contains 13 residues. Germline CDR1 is SGHDT and CDR2 is YYEEEE. V was pared by 4 bases and J by 4 bases, with 6 bases between. The CDR3 reads CASSPSGANVLTF. CDR3 DNA sequence: TGTGCCAGCAGCCCCTCCGGGGCCAACGTCCTGACTTTC.